This paragraph covers one T cell receptor beta chain sequence. Its antigen is unidentified. The CDR3 covers 13 residues. In germline, CDR1 is SGHRS, CDR2 YFSETQ. These data come from a study of CXCR3-negative and CXCR3-positive naive CD8 T cells. It was by 5' RACE with UMI labels that the TRB cDNA libraries were prepared. TCRdb reanalyzed the 5' RACE reads and collapses them to one entry per CDR3 protein, without DNA. Its table records under 7,000 distinct CDR3 sequences. The study, taken as a whole, reports: Memory cells differed in TRBV-TRBJ usage, but naive CXCR3-negative and CXCR3-positive cells had similar usage. Both naive subsets had comparably high diversity; memory CD8+ cells much lower.

This sequence joins TRBV5-1 and TRBJ1-2. This TCR derives from a human donor in good health. Some clones in this sample may be carry-over from other donors' samples. Sequenced: naive CXCR3- CD8+ T cells from blood. Sample subset: CD45RO-CCR7+CD27+CD95- naive CD8+ T cells lacking CXCR3 (TNR3-). The CDR3 region is CASRPADNYGYTF.